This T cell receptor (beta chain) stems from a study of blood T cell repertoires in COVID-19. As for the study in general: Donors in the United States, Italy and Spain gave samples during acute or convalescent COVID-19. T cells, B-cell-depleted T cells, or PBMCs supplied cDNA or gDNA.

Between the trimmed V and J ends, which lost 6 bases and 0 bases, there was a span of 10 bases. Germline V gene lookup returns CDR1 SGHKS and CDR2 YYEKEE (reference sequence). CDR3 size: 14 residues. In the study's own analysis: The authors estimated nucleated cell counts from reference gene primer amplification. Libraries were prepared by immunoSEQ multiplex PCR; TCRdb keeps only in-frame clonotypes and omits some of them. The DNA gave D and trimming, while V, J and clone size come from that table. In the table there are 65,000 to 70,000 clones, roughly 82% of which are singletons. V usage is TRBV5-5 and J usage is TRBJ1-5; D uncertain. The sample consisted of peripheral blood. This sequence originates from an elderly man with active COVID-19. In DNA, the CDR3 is TGTGCCAGCAAAGTGAGCTATAGCAATCAGCCCCAGCATTTT. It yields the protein CASKVSYSNQPQHF.